Listed here are 9 T cell receptor beta chains from one sample, sequenced in a study of regulatory T cells in long-lasting Graves disease. HTBI primers from iRepertoire and Arm-PCR of CDR3 regions yielded the TCR beta libraries. Each CDR3 protein gets one entry after TCRdb re-called the multiplex PCR reads with MiXCR. The table shows over 500,000 distinct CDR3 sequences, with around 15% occurring only once. The time point here: newly diagnosed GD, antithyroid drugs for less than 3 months. PBMC-derived RNA was used for the TCR library. The sample was also linked to a second study, of T cells in Graves' hyperthyroidism and ophthalmopathy.

Source: peripheral blood mononuclear cells (PBMCs), taken at new diagnosis, from a patient treated with antithyroid drugs. These receptors were obtained from a woman in her twenties or thirties with Graves disease.

This clonotype was counted many times. CDR3 residues: CASSLHLSGRADETQYF. In nucleotides, the CDR3 is TGTGCCAGCAGTCTCCATCTAAGCGGGAGGGCCGACGAGACCCAGTACTTC. V gene TRBV28 combines with J gene TRBJ2-5; 10 nucleotides line up with TRBD2. V gave up 5 bases and J gave up 5 bases; unmatched junction bases: 14. The CDR3 runs to 17 residues. Germline V gene lookup returns CDR1 MDHEN and CDR2 SYDVKM.

Many counts were recorded for this clonotype. The chain is built from TRBV2 and TRBJ2-3, with 13 bases that match TRBD2. The germline CDR1 and CDR2 sequences are SNHLY and FYNNEI. The ends lost 2 bases at V and 7 bases at J; junction bases unmatched: 9. The CDR3 loop spans 17 amino acids. The CDR3, as DNA: TGTGCCAGCAGTGAAAAACGACTAGCGGGAGGCCCCCATACGCAGTATTTT. Its translation is CASSEKRLAGGPHTQYF.

This clonotype was seen more than once but under ten times. The CDR3 nucleotides read TGTGCCAGCAGCTCAGATCAGGGCGATGAGCAGTTCTTC. Translated: CASSSDQGDEQFF. The rearrangement links TRBV7-2 to TRBJ2-1; D may be TRBD1 (5 bases). V was cut by 4 bases and J by 8 bases, with 12 bases left in between. In germline, CDR1 is SGHTA, CDR2 FQGNSA. The CDR3 sequence is 13 residues long.

The gene calls are TRBV20-1 and TRBJ2-1; D is undetermined. Germline V gives CDR1 DFQATT, CDR2 SNEGSKA (reference sequence). The CDR3 is made up of 12 amino acids. V was trimmed by 3 bases and J by 4 bases, leaving 7 bases between them. CDR3 region: CSASLDYNEQFF. In DNA, the CDR3 is TGCAGTGCTAGTCTGGATTACAATGAGCAGTTCTTC.

This clonotype was counted many times. This chain connects TRBV15 to TRBJ2-1; 7 bases are shared with TRBD2. Trimming cost V 5 bases and J 0 bases; bases outside gene matches: 4. Germline V lookup: CDR1 LNHNV, CDR2 YYDKDF (reference sequence). This CDR3 comprises 15 residues. The CDR3 sequence is CATSRAGPSYNEQFF. CDR3 sequence (DNA): TGTGCCACCAGCCGAGCGGGACCCTCCTACAATGAGCAGTTCTTC.

V is TRBV19 and J is TRBJ1-5; D ambiguous. The germline V gene has CDR1 LNHDA and CDR2 SQIVND (reference sequence). There are 17 residues in the CDR3. V was pared by 10 bases and J by 5 bases, with 27 bases between. CDR3 sequence reads: CATTMGKGGREYQPQHF. The CDR3 DNA follows: TGTGCCACCACGATGGGAAAGGGAGGGCGAGAATATCAGCCCCAGCATTTT.

This clonotype was found many times. V usage is TRBV3-1 and J usage is TRBJ1-1; D might be TRBD1 (6 bases). Germline-derived CDR1 and CDR2 are LGHDT and YNNKEL (reference sequence). V was pared by 4 bases and J by 11 bases, with 14 bases between. The length of the CDR3 is 12 residues. The chain's CDR3 is CASSPRTDVAFF. The CDR3 coding sequence is TGTGCCAGCAGCCCACGGACAGATGTGGCTTTCTTT.

With respect to this clonotype: A much larger clone differs by one base, so this may be a read error. V gene TRBV6-2 or TRBV6-3 combines with J gene TRBJ2-7; D possibly corresponds to TRBD2 (6 bases). In germline, CDR1 is MNHEY, CDR2 SVGEGT. Trimming removed 8 bases at V and 3 bases at J, with 20 bases between. This CDR3 contains 15 residues. CDR3 region: CASGEDGASVYEQYF. CDR3 DNA sequence: TGTGCCAGCGGAGAGGACGGGGCTAGCGTCTACGAGCAGTACTTC.

This clonotype was seen repeatedly, ten times or more. Compared with germline, one end of the junction differs, possibly owing to a read error. The CDR3 spells CASSRGQDYEQYF. CDR3 nucleotides: TGTGCCAGCAGCCGAGGACAGGACTACGAGCAGTACTTC. The chain carries TRBV5-1 and TRBJ2-7; TRBD1 matches at 7 bases. CDR1 is SGHRS, CDR2 YFSETQ, per germline. The CDR3 spans 13 residues.